Listed below are T cell receptor beta chains from one sample, sequenced in a study of blood T cell repertoires in COVID-19. Here immunoSEQ multiplex PCR was the method, and the copy in TCRdb shows in-frame clones only, minus some. Here the sample spans roughly 240,000 clones, about 89% being singletons. The specimen sequenced was peripheral blood. All receptors come from a woman aged 60-75 years who had recovered from COVID-19. Both conserved end residues are trimmed from each CDR3. D genes are given only for firm matches. Expanded clones are given a class, and other clones once, few, many or no size at all.

V gene: TRBV12-3/TRBV12-4; clone size: .; D gene: .; CDR3 protein: ASTPRLDEQF
V gene: TRBV7-2; clone size: .; D gene: TRBD1; CDR3 protein: ASSWTGGETQY
V gene: TRBV19; clone size: few; D gene: .; CDR3 protein: ATAQGWNQPQH
V gene: TRBV2; clone size: .; D gene: .; CDR3 protein: ASLKSGSGQTNSPLH
V gene: TRBV5-1; clone size: .; D gene: .; CDR3 protein: ASSLVFGGQPYEQY
V gene: TRBV7-8; clone size: .; D gene: TRBD1; CDR3 protein: ASSSGRGPYEQY
V gene: TRBV5-1; clone size: .; D gene: TRBD1; CDR3 protein: ASSLEGQGNQPQH
V gene: TRBV3-1/TRBV3-2; clone size: .; D gene: TRBD1; CDR3 protein: ASSQADRGDTGELF
V gene: TRBV7-3; clone size: .; D gene: TRBD1; CDR3 protein: ASTAWAGGEQY
V gene: TRBV28; clone size: .; D gene: .; CDR3 protein: ASSLPGIQIYEQY
V gene: TRBV7-2; clone size: few; D gene: .; CDR3 protein: ASSSSSYEQY
V gene: TRBV9; clone size: .; D gene: TRBD1; CDR3 protein: ASSPTGTGHTGELF
V gene: TRBV29-1; clone size: .; D gene: .; CDR3 protein: SVDSGETQY
V gene: TRBV28; clone size: .; D gene: TRBD1; CDR3 protein: ASSLTGQALSNYGYT
V gene: TRBV19; clone size: .; D gene: .; CDR3 protein: ASSVDAGLSGELF
V gene: TRBV18; clone size: .; D gene: TRBD1; CDR3 protein: ASSLGTVDSYEQY
V gene: TRBV19; clone size: .; D gene: .; CDR3 protein: ASSAGARETQY
V gene: TRBV5-1; clone size: few; D gene: .; CDR3 protein: ASSLVLGAIDGYT
V gene: TRBV5-1; clone size: .; D gene: .; CDR3 protein: ASTLLQGGEYGYT
V gene: TRBV4-3; clone size: .; D gene: TRBD1; CDR3 protein: ASSPGTGVYEQY
V gene: TRBV6-5; clone size: .; D gene: .; CDR3 protein: ASSSTQGVQETQY
V gene: TRBV29-1; clone size: .; D gene: TRBD1; CDR3 protein: SVGDRVNSPLH
V gene: TRBV10-3; clone size: .; D gene: .; CDR3 protein: ATQTAGNQPQH
V gene: TRBV6-5; clone size: .; D gene: .; CDR3 protein: ASSSTGRTEAF
V gene: TRBV6-5; clone size: .; D gene: TRBD1; CDR3 protein: ASSSRTGTGYT
V gene: TRBV7-9; clone size: .; D gene: TRBD1; CDR3 protein: ASSIGTEIYNSPLH
V gene: TRBV9; clone size: .; D gene: TRBD1; CDR3 protein: ASSVGQGLWSLH
V gene: TRBV2; clone size: .; D gene: TRBD1; CDR3 protein: AREGQGDGYT
V gene: TRBV5-6; clone size: .; D gene: .; CDR3 protein: ASSLYRSTS
V gene: TRBV10-2; clone size: .; D gene: .; CDR3 protein: ASSDPGGNSPLH
V gene: TRBV19; clone size: few; D gene: .; CDR3 protein: ASSALRTDTQY
V gene: TRBV9; clone size: .; D gene: .; CDR3 protein: ASSVGGVGAEAF
V gene: TRBV6-6; clone size: .; D gene: .; CDR3 protein: ASHLGAGYGYT
V gene: TRBV9; clone size: .; D gene: TRBD2; CDR3 protein: ASSPWTSGTGELF
V gene: TRBV10-3; clone size: .; D gene: TRBD1; CDR3 protein: AISGAATGGVEKLF
V gene: TRBV7-8; clone size: .; D gene: .; CDR3 protein: ASSSVPGGTYNSPLH
V gene: TRBV19; clone size: .; D gene: .; CDR3 protein: ASSPQGWQPQH
V gene: TRBV7-6; clone size: .; D gene: .; CDR3 protein: ASSPFAVMNTEAF
V gene: TRBV12-3/TRBV12-4; clone size: .; D gene: .; CDR3 protein: ASRQTANYGYT
V gene: TRBV4-1; clone size: .; D gene: TRBD2; CDR3 protein: ASSEPGGPETQY
V gene: TRBV2; clone size: .; D gene: .; CDR3 protein: ASTYTGELF
V gene: TRBV21-1; clone size: once; D gene: .; CDR3 protein: ASSKELYEQF
V gene: TRBV3-1/TRBV3-2; clone size: .; D gene: TRBD1; CDR3 protein: ASSQVTGAGGYT
V gene: TRBV11-2; clone size: .; D gene: .; CDR3 protein: ASSLGRGTNYNEQF
V gene: TRBV7-2; clone size: .; D gene: TRBD2; CDR3 protein: ASSLSGGDTGELF
V gene: TRBV4-3; clone size: .; D gene: .; CDR3 protein: ASSQDGTAYNSPLH
V gene: TRBV15; clone size: .; D gene: TRBD2; CDR3 protein: ATSKRLAELQETQY
V gene: TRBV9; clone size: .; D gene: .; CDR3 protein: ASSVSFSLRDTQY
V gene: TRBV7-2; clone size: .; D gene: TRBD1; CDR3 protein: ASSLVRRGLSPLH
V gene: TRBV14; clone size: .; D gene: TRBD2; CDR3 protein: ASSQTSGLPSY
V gene: TRBV7-8; clone size: .; D gene: .; CDR3 protein: ASSLLRSSGNTIY
V gene: TRBV29-1; clone size: .; D gene: .; CDR3 protein: SVDGSGYITEAF
V gene: TRBV19; clone size: .; D gene: TRBD2; CDR3 protein: ASKREAAGSYEQY
V gene: TRBV9; clone size: .; D gene: TRBD1; CDR3 protein: ASSPRTGSLGETQY
V gene: TRBV14; clone size: .; D gene: .; CDR3 protein: ASSHLQDYEQY
V gene: TRBV6-5; clone size: once; D gene: TRBD1; CDR3 protein: ASRYLDRGETEAF
V gene: TRBV28; clone size: .; D gene: .; CDR3 protein: ASNSLGSDEKLF
V gene: TRBV2; clone size: .; D gene: TRBD1; CDR3 protein: ATAGQGHRGAF
V gene: TRBV9; clone size: .; D gene: .; CDR3 protein: ASTPGLRTDTQY
V gene: TRBV19; clone size: .; D gene: TRBD1; CDR3 protein: ASSMGTGWRTEAF